A single sample is the source of the 23 T cell receptor beta chains below, sequenced in a study of control samples from healthy donors and cancer patients (dated by TCRdb to about 2020). The library was generated by the immunoSEQ multiplex PCR assay. TCRdb obtained this table from immuneACCESS and retained in-frame rearrangements with V and J assigned. These tables miss some clones; where compared with another copy, unresolved V genes account for less than half of the shortfall, and the remainder is unexplained. This sample has 350,000 to 450,000 clones in its table, and around 90% of those were observed once. The leading ten clones occupy over 5.5% of the sample. Sequenced material: PBMCs. Receptor source: a man aged 35 to 55 with head and neck cancer.

The rearrangement joins TRBV7-2 to TRBJ1-5, with 7 bases matching TRBD1. The CDR3 totals 15 residues. Unmatched junction bases numbered 5, after V lost 3 bases and J lost 3 bases. Germline loops: CDR1 SGHTA, CDR2 FQGNSA. The CDR3 protein is CASSFIGTVNQPQHF. In nucleotides, the CDR3 is TGTGCCAGCAGCTTCATCGGGACAGTCAATCAGCCCCAGCATTTT.

V usage is TRBV5-1 and J usage is TRBJ1-5; D is unresolved. Trimming took 5 bases from V and 4 from J, leaving 13 bases between them. CDR1 SGHRS and CDR2 YFSETQ come from the germline V gene. The CDR3 spans 14 residues. CDR3 amino acids: CASSAGVSNQPQHF. The CDR3, as DNA: TGCGCCAGCAGTGCTGGAGTGTCTAATCAGCCCCAGCATTTT.

J is TRBJ2-2 and V is TRBV7-3, with D perhaps matching TRBD1 (6 bases). The CDR3 contains 16 residues. Germline values: CDR1 SGHTA, CDR2 FQGTGA. Between the trimmed V and J ends, which lost 4 bases and 6 bases, there was a span of 18 bases. The CDR3 coding sequence is TGTGCCAGCAGCTCTCAGGGGCAGGCCGGGGCCGGGGAGCTGTTTTTT. Translated: CASSSQGQAGAGELFF.

This chain joins TRBV2 and TRBJ1-5; 10 bases fit TRBD1. The CDR3 covers 16 residues. The germline gives CDR1 SNHLY, CDR2 FYNNEI. With 6 bases clipped from V and 6 bases from J, the junction kept 11 bases outside the gene matches. The CDR3 protein is CASRTSLDRGPQPQHF. CDR3 sequence (DNA): TGTGCCAGCAGGACATCCCTAGACAGGGGGCCTCAGCCCCAGCATTTT.

The chain recombines TRBV7-8 with TRBJ2-7; D call uncertain. Germline V gene sequence: CDR1 SGHVS, CDR2 FQNEAQ. Trimming pared 5 bases from V and 2 bases from J, leaving 4 bases between. The CDR3 length is 11 residues. The CDR3 coding sequence is TGTGCCAGCAGCCCTACCTACGAGCAGTACTTC. Protein product: CASSPTYEQYF.

The CDR3 region is CASSLDGQGDYGYTF. In nucleotides, the CDR3 is TGTGCCAGCAGTTTAGACGGACAGGGGGACTATGGCTACACCTTC. This chain joins TRBV28 and TRBJ1-2, with TRBD1 identical over 10 bases. Germline V gene lookup returns CDR1 MDHEN and CDR2 SYDVKM. V shed 2 bases and J 3 bases; nucleotides not matched to a gene: 3. CDR3 length: 15 residues.

This rearrangement joins TRBV19 to TRBJ1-5, with D unresolved. The V end was cut by 5 bases, the J end by 3 bases, with 14 bases between. In germline, CDR1 is LNHDA, CDR2 SQIVND (reference sequence). The CDR3 totals 15 residues. DNA for the CDR3: TGTGCCAGTAGTCTCACCTTTGGATACAATCAGCCCCAGCATTTT. The encoded protein is CASSLTFGYNQPQHF. The entire variable domain, with the rest obtained from reference TRBV19 and TRBJ1-5, is as follows: DGGITQSPKYLFRKEGQNVTLSCEQNLNHDAMYWYRQDPGQGLRLIYYSQIVNDFQKGDIAEGYSVSREKKESFPLTVTSAQKNPTAFYLCASSLTFGYNQPQHFGDGTRLSIL.

This chain links TRBV7-9 with TRBJ1-2; D might be TRBD1 (5 bases). The V end was cut by 6 bases, the J end by 5 bases, with 10 bases between. There are 12 residues in the CDR3. Germline V gene sequence: CDR1 SEHNR, CDR2 FQNEAQ (reference sequence). The CDR3 DNA sequence: TGTGCCAGCAGTCTCCCAGGGTATGGCTACACCTTC. Its protein is CASSLPGYGYTF.

This clone was observed once. This sequence joins TRBV2 and TRBJ1-2; possibly TRBD1 for D (6 bases). CDR1 SNHLY and CDR2 FYNNEI come from the germline V gene. There are 14 residues in the CDR3. V shed 6 bases and J shed 4 bases, with 15 bases lying between them. The CDR3 DNA follows: TGTGCCAGCAGCCCTGGGGGCGGGGGCTATGGCTACACCTTC. It yields the protein CASSPGGGGYGYTF.

The gene calls are TRBV7-9 and TRBJ2-7, with D unresolved. The germline V and J ends were trimmed by 4 bases and 6 bases, with 22 bases remaining between them. This CDR3 has 16 amino acids. CDR1 is SEHNR and CDR2 is FQNEAQ in the germline V gene (reference sequence). The CDR3: CASSSSMGPEGFEQYF. CDR3 nucleotide sequence: TGTGCCAGCAGCTCTTCAATGGGTCCAGAAGGGTTCGAGCAGTACTTC.

The chain carries TRBV7-9 and TRBJ1-1, with D tentatively TRBD1 (6 bases). V was shortened by 3 bases and J by 0 bases, with 11 bases between the two germline ends. The CDR3 covers 15 residues. Per the germline V gene, CDR1 is SEHNR and CDR2 is FQNEAQ (reference sequence). CDR3 sequence (DNA): TGTGCCAGCAGCTTGGAGACAGGCATGAACACTGAAGCTTTCTTT. Translation: CASSLETGMNTEAFF.

V gene TRBV4-2 combines with J gene TRBJ2-2, with 9 bases fitting TRBD2. V trimming: 3 bases; J trimming: 5 bases; junction bases outside the gene matches: 4. This CDR3 has 15 amino acids. Germline CDR1 and CDR2: LGHNA and YNFKEQ. The CDR3 region has the DNA TGTGCCAGCAGCCATTCCACTAGCGGGACCGGGGAGCTGTTTTTT. This translates into CASSHSTSGTGELFF.

The chain carries TRBV7-2 and TRBJ2-2, with D perhaps matching TRBD2 (6 bases). The CDR3 covers 17 residues. Trimming removed 0 bases from V and 10 bases from J, with 21 bases in between. Germline V gene sequence: CDR1 SGHTA, CDR2 FQGNSA. CDR3: CASSLAAGWDPSEELFF. CDR3 DNA: TGTGCCAGCAGCTTAGCGGCGGGGTGGGACCCAAGTGAGGAGCTGTTTTTT.

The chain recombines TRBV27 with TRBJ1-4; D not certain. Trimming stripped 2 bases from V and 8 bases from J, with 15 bases between. Per germline, CDR1 MNHEY and CDR2 SMNVEV (reference sequence). This CDR3 is built from 15 residues. CDR3 in amino acids: CASSLRGRTGEKLFF. In DNA form, the CDR3 reads TGTGCCAGCAGTTTAAGAGGCAGGACTGGGGAAAAACTGTTTTTT.

V usage is TRBV5-6 and J usage is TRBJ2-2; D gene ambiguous. The V gene lost 2 bases and the J gene lost 4 bases, with 9 bases spanning the gap. Germline V gene lookup returns CDR1 SGHDT and CDR2 YYEEEE. The CDR3 is 14 amino acids. CDR3 protein: CASSLGVPTGELFF. The CDR3, as DNA: TGTGCCAGCAGCTTAGGTGTCCCCACCGGGGAGCTGTTTTTT.

This chain joins TRBV5-1 and TRBJ1-2; 9 bases fit TRBD1. Trimming cost V 2 bases and J 3 bases; bases outside gene matches: 5. The CDR3 is made up of 15 amino acids. Germline V gene sequence: CDR1 SGHRS, CDR2 YFSETQ. The CDR3: CASSFEDRGHYGYTF. CDR3 coding DNA: TGCGCCAGCAGCTTTGAGGACAGGGGACACTATGGCTACACCTTC.

V is TRBV9 and J is TRBJ2-5, with TRBD1 identical over 12 bases. The length of the CDR3 is 16 residues. CDR1 is SGDLS, CDR2 YYNGEE, per germline. Unmatched junction bases numbered 4, after V lost 4 bases and J lost 0 bases. CDR3 in amino acids: CASSLGTGGYQETQYF. The CDR3 coding sequence is TGTGCCAGCAGCTTAGGGACAGGGGGCTACCAAGAGACCCAGTACTTC.

The table lists this clone with a few counts. The J gene is TRBJ1-4, the V gene TRBV28, with D unclear. Per germline, CDR1 MDHEN and CDR2 SYDVKM. Between the trimmed V and J ends, which lost 5 bases and 0 bases, there was a span of 10 bases. The CDR3 loop spans 15 amino acids. The CDR3 loop reads CASSPRRATNEKLFF. The CDR3 region has the DNA TGTGCCAGCAGTCCCCGACGAGCAACTAATGAAAAACTGTTTTTT.

This chain connects TRBV28 to TRBJ2-4; D is possibly TRBD1 (6 bases). This CDR3 is 17 amino acids long. From germline, CDR1 is MDHEN and CDR2 SYDVKM. V shed 2 bases and J shed 9 bases, with 23 bases lying between them. CDR3 coding DNA: TGTGCCAGCAGTTTACATTGGACAGACCCCCGGAAGGCCATTCAGTACTTC. It translates to CASSLHWTDPRKAIQYF.

CDR3 amino acids: CASSWLAGDGKLFF. The DNA of the CDR3 is TGTGCCAGTAGTTGGTTGGCAGGGGACGGAAAACTGTTTTTT. The chain employs TRBV19 and TRBJ1-4; TRBD1 is a possible D gene (6 bases). The CDR3 is 14 amino acids. Trimming took off 5 bases at V and 10 bases at J, with 17 bases between the two ends. The germline V gene encodes CDR1 LNHDA and CDR2 SQIVND (reference sequence).

This chain links TRBV23-1 with TRBJ1-2; 7 bases are a match to TRBD1. TRBV23-1 is known as an ORF, though its function is uncertain. J was trimmed by 2 bases and V by 1 base; bases with no gene match: 16. The CDR3 spans 19 residues. The CDR3 DNA reads as TGCGCCAGCAGTCAATGGATCGACAGGGTCGTACGGATGAACTATGGCTACACCTTC. Amino acids: CASSQWIDRVVRMNYGYTF.

The rearrangement links TRBV20-1 to TRBJ2-2, with D perhaps TRBD2 (5 bases). Between the trimmed V and J ends, which lost 3 bases and 0 bases, there was a span of 11 bases. Germline V gives CDR1 DFQATT, CDR2 SNEGSKA (reference sequence). CDR3 length: 15 amino acids. CDR3 amino acids: CSASEARANTGELFF. The CDR3 DNA is TGCAGTGCTAGTGAAGCGAGGGCGAACACCGGGGAGCTGTTTTTT.

This chain links TRBV7-3 with TRBJ2-7, with D possibly being TRBD1 or TRBD2 (5 bases each). Trimming removed 4 bases from V and 6 bases from J, with 13 bases in between. Germline V CDR1 and CDR2: SGHTA, FQGTGA. This CDR3 region has 13 residues. Here the CDR3 DNA reads TGTGCCAGCAGCTACCAGGGACCTGGCGAGCAGTACTTC. Translated, it gives CASSYQGPGEQYF.